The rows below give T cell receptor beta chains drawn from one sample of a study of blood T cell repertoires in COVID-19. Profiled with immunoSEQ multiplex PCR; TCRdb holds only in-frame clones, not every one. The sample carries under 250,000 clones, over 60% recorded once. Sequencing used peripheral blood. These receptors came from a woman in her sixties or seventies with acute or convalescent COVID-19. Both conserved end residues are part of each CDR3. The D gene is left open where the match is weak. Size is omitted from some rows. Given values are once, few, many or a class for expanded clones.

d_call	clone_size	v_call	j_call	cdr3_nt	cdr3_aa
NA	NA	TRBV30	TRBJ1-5	TGTGCCTGGAGCATGGGGCAGGCCAATCAGCCCCAGCATTTT	CAWSMGQANQPQHF
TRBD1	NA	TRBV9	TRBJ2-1	TGTGCCAGCAGCTACTCCCTCGGGACAGGCCCCTACAATGAGCAGTTCTTC	CASSYSLGTGPYNEQFF
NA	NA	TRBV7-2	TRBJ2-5	TGTGCCAGCAGCTCACCAGTAACCCAGTACTTC	CASSSPVTQYF
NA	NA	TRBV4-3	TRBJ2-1	TGCGCCAGCAGCCGAGACAGAAACAATGAGCAGTTCTTC	CASSRDRNNEQFF
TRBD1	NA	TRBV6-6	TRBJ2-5	TGTGCCAGCTCCGGGACAGCAGAGACCCAGTACTTC	CASSGTAETQYF
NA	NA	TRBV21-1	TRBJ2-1	TGTGCCAGCAGCAAGAACGGAAGGGGGGGGCTGGAAAGCGATGAGCAGTTCTTC	CASSKNGRGGLESDEQFF
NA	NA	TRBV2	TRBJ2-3	TGTGCCAGCAGTGAAACAGGGTCTAGCACAGATACGCAGTATTTT	CASSETGSSTDTQYF
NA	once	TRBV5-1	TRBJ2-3	TGCGCCAGCAGGGGGGGATTTAGCACAGATACGCAGTATTTT	CASRGGFSTDTQYF
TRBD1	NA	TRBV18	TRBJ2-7	TGTGCCAGCTCACCCAGACAGGGAAGCTCCTACGAGCAGTACTTC	CASSPRQGSSYEQYF
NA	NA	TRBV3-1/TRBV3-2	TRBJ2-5	TGTGCCAGCAGCCATTCGGGAAACCAAGAGACCCAGTACTTC	CASSHSGNQETQYF
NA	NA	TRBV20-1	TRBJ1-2	TGCAGTGCTAGTCGGGGAAACTATGGCTACACCTTC	CSASRGNYGYTF
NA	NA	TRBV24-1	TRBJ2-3	TGTGCCACCAGTGATGCTCGGGCAGGGATCACAGATACGCAGTATTTT	CATSDARAGITDTQYF
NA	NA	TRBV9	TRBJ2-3	TGTGCCAGCAGCGTAGAAGGGGCGACTCGGACAGATACGCAGTATTTT	CASSVEGATRTDTQYF
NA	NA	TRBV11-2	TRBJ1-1	TGTGCCAGCAGCTTAGATAGAACGGGGGAAGCTTTCTTT	CASSLDRTGEAFF
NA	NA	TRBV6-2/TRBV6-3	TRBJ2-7	TGTGCCAGCAGTACCAGACAGCCCCTCCACGAGCAGTACTTC	CASSTRQPLHEQYF
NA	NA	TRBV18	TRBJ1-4	TGTGCCAGCTCACGAGCGGACGGATATGAAAAACTGTTTTTT	CASSRADGYEKLFF
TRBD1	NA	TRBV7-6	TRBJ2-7	TGTGCCAGCAGCTCACAGGGGGGTAGGGGCGAGCAGTACTTC	CASSSQGGRGEQYF
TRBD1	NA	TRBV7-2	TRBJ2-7	TGTGCCAGCAGCCCCAGGGGGCTCGAGCAGTACTTC	CASSPRGLEQYF
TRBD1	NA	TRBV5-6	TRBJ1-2	TGTGCCAGCAGCTTGGACCGACAGGGGGCCGACTATGGCTACACCTTC	CASSLDRQGADYGYTF
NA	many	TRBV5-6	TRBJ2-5	TGTGCCAGCAGCTTGTACAGGGACGAGACCCAGTACTTC	CASSLYRDETQYF
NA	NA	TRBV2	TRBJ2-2	TGTGCCAGCCAGGTGGAGGAAACCGGGGAGCTGTTTTTT	CASQVEETGELFF
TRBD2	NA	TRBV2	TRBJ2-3	TGTGCCAGCACAGAGCGGGGGGCGGGAGATACGCAGTATTTT	CASTERGAGDTQYF
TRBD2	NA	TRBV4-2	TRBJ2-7	TGTGCCAGCAGCCAAGGACTAGCGGGGGGCCAAAGCTCCTACGAGCAGTACTTC	CASSQGLAGGQSSYEQYF
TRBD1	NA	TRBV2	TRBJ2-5	TGTGCCAGCAGGTGGACAGGGCAAGAGACCCAGTACTTC	CASRWTGQETQYF
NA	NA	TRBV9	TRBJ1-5	TGTGCCAGCAGCGCCCGGGACATCAATCAGCCCCAGCATTTT	CASSARDINQPQHF
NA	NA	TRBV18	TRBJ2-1	TGTGCCAGCTCACCCCTGACAACGGCTAATGAGCAGTTCTTC	CASSPLTTANEQFF
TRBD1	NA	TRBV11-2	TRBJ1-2	TGTGCCAGCAGCCACGGACAGGGGTTAAACTATGGCTACACCTTC	CASSHGQGLNYGYTF
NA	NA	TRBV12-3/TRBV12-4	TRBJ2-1	TGTGCCAGCAGTTTTGAGGCGGCTAATGAGCAGTTCTTC	CASSFEAANEQFF
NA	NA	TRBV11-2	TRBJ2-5	TGTGCCAGCAGCTTAGGGCGCGGGGCTCGGGAAGAGACCCAGTACTTC	CASSLGRGAREETQYF
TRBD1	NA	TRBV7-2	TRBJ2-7	TGTGCCAGCAGCCCGAGAGGGGGCCGGTTTAACGAGCAGTACTTC	CASSPRGGRFNEQYF
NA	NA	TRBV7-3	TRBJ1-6	TGTGCCAGCAGCTTAGACGGAGCCGCTTATAATTCACCCCTCCACTTT	CASSLDGAAYNSPLHF
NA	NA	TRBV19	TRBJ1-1	TGTGCCAGTAGTATCCCCGGCAAGGGGGAAGCTTTCTTT	CASSIPGKGEAFF
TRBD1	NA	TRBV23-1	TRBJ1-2	TGCGCCAGCAGTCCCCCCGACAGGGCTCAGGGCTACACCTTC	CASSPPDRAQGYTF
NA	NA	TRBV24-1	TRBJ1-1	TGTGCCACCAGTGATGGCCCCTTGAACACTGAAGCTTTCTTT	CATSDGPLNTEAFF
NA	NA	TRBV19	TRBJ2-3	TGTGCCAGTAGTCACGGGGGGCTGAGCACAGATACGCAGTATTTT	CASSHGGLSTDTQYF
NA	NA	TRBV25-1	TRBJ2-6	TGTGCCAGCAGTTTAGACTCTGGGGCCAACGTCCTGACTTTC	CASSLDSGANVLTF
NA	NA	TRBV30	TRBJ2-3	TGTGCCTGGAGTGTAGGCAGCGGCCGCACAGATACGCAGTATTTT	CAWSVGSGRTDTQYF
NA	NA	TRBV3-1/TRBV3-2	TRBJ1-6	TGTGCCAGCAGCCAACAAAATAATTCACCCCTCCACTTT	CASSQQNNSPLHF
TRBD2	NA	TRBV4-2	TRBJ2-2	TGTGCCAGCAGCCAACCTAGCGGGGCGAACACCGGGGAGCTGTTTTTT	CASSQPSGANTGELFF
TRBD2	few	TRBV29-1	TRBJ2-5	TGCAGCGTTGGACTAGCGGGGAAAGAGACCCAGTACTTC	CSVGLAGKETQYF